This is a list of T cell receptor beta chains from one sample in a study of blood T cell repertoires in COVID-19. Only in-frame clones appear in the TCRdb table, and some are missing; sequencing was by immunoSEQ multiplex PCR. The sample contains tens of thousands of clones, over 60% of which appear only once. The sample was peripheral blood. The source is a man between 60 and 75 years old with COVID-19, enrolled during active disease. Both conserved end residues are part of each CDR3. The D gene is left open where the match is weak. Clone size appears in some rows only: once, few, many, or a class for an expanded clone.

size,V,D,J,CDR3,DNA
.,TRBV5-4,.,TRBJ1-1,CASSLALEGEAFF,TGTGCCAGCAGCTTGGCCCTGGAGGGTGAAGCTTTCTTT
.,TRBV7-3,TRBD2,TRBJ2-3,CASSSGTSGRTDTQYF,TGTGCCAGCAGCTCTGGGACTAGCGGGAGAACAGATACGCAGTATTTT
.,TRBV7-9,.,TRBJ1-6,CASSPGYRTPINSPLHF,TGTGCCAGCAGCCCAGGGTACAGGACCCCGATTAATTCACCCCTCCACTTT
.,TRBV7-9,TRBD1,TRBJ1-1,CASSFGTGGWDEAFF,TGTGCCAGCAGCTTCGGGACAGGGGGCTGGGATGAAGCTTTCTTT
.,TRBV7-3,TRBD1,TRBJ1-6,CASSLGQGRESPLHF,TGTGCCAGCAGCTTAGGACAGGGCAGAGAGTCACCCCTCCACTTT
.,TRBV11-2,TRBD2,TRBJ2-3,CASSPRLAGVNTQYF,TGTGCCAGCAGCCCAAGACTAGCGGGGGTGAATACGCAGTATTTT
.,TRBV10-3,TRBD1,TRBJ2-6,CAISESIGTGGSGANVLTF,TGTGCCATCAGTGAGTCAATAGGTACAGGGGGCTCTGGGGCCAACGTCCTGACTTTC
few,TRBV6-5,.,TRBJ1-5,CASSWGGNQPQHF,TGTGCCAGCAGTTGGGGGGGCAATCAGCCCCAGCATTTT
.,TRBV7-3,.,TRBJ2-1,CASRRPGVGGNEQFF,TGTGCCAGCAGGAGGCCAGGAGTGGGAGGCAATGAGCAGTTCTTC
few,TRBV7-2,.,TRBJ2-3,CASSLLSGETDTQYF,TGTGCCAGCAGCTTATTATCGGGAGAGACAGATACGCAGTATTTT
.,TRBV14,TRBD1,TRBJ1-1,CASSLGTANTEAFF,TGTGCCAGCAGCCTCGGGACAGCTAACACTGAAGCTTTCTTT
once,TRBV5-5,TRBD2,TRBJ2-7,CASSTGTSDEQYF,TGTGCCAGCAGCACGGGGACTAGCGACGAGCAGTACTTC
.,TRBV10-1,TRBD2,TRBJ2-3,CASSSQRETDTQYF,TGCGCCAGCAGCTCCCAGCGGGAGACAGATACGCAGTATTTT
.,TRBV14,TRBD1,TRBJ2-1,CASSRYRDRYYNEQFF,TGTGCCAGCAGCCGTTACCGGGACAGGTACTACAATGAGCAGTTCTTC
few,TRBV28,TRBD1,TRBJ2-1,CASSSTARDRRQFF,TGTGCCAGCAGTTCCACTGCCCGGGACAGACGGCAGTTCTTC
.,TRBV27,.,TRBJ2-1,CASSLFGGSGAVYNEQFF,TGTGCCAGCAGTTTATTTGGGGGTTCAGGGGCTGTCTACAATGAGCAGTTCTTC
.,TRBV7-9,TRBD1,TRBJ1-4,CASSRDREREKLFF,TGTGCCAGCAGCCGGGACAGGGAACGTGAAAAACTGTTTTTT
.,TRBV10-3,.,TRBJ2-3,CAISESWSTPGTDTQYF,TGTGCCATCAGTGAGTCGTGGTCAACTCCCGGGACAGATACGCAGTATTTT
.,TRBV9,.,TRBJ1-1,CASSVGAGATEAFF,TGTGCCAGCAGCGTAGGAGCAGGGGCCACTGAAGCTTTCTTT
.,TRBV28,.,TRBJ2-7,CASSLYGRGHEQYF,TGTGCCAGCAGTTTATACGGGCGGGGACACGAGCAGTACTTC
.,TRBV7-9,.,TRBJ2-2,CASRGPRAGYTGELFF,TGTGCCAGCAGGGGGCCCCGGGCTGGCTACACCGGGGAGCTGTTTTTT
.,TRBV7-9,TRBD1,TRBJ2-7,CASSFRQGGEQYF,TGTGCCAGCAGCTTTCGACAGGGTGGCGAGCAGTACTTC
.,TRBV6-4,TRBD2,TRBJ2-1,CASSGSLAGGDEQFF,TGTGCCAGCAGTGGATCACTAGCGGGGGGAGATGAGCAGTTCTTC
.,TRBV5-5,.,TRBJ1-3,CASSLSDRASGNTIYF,TGTGCCAGCAGCTTATCGGACAGAGCCTCTGGAAACACCATATATTTT
.,TRBV9,.,TRBJ2-3,CASSVGVAPSTDTQYF,TGTGCCAGCAGCGTAGGAGTAGCGCCTAGCACAGATACGCAGTATTTT
few,TRBV10-3,TRBD2,TRBJ2-3,CAISMGLAGGPDTQYF,TGTGCCATCAGTATGGGACTAGCGGGGGGTCCAGATACGCAGTATTTT
once,TRBV28,.,TRBJ1-4,CASSSPGQSFEKLFF,TGTGCCAGCAGTAGCCCAGGACAGTCGTTTGAAAAACTGTTTTTT
many,TRBV2,.,TRBJ2-7,CASTRDKGYEQYF,TGTGCCAGCACTCGGGACAAAGGCTACGAGCAGTACTTC
.,TRBV14,TRBD1,TRBJ1-6,CASSHTGGVGNSPLHF,TGTGCCAGCAGCCACACAGGGGGAGTAGGTAATTCACCCCTCCACTTT
.,TRBV10-1,TRBD1,TRBJ1-3,CASSDRGQGNTIYF,TGCGCCAGCAGTGATAGGGGGCAGGGAAACACCATATATTTT
.,TRBV7-9,TRBD1,TRBJ2-5,CASGDPGGQTQYF,TGTGCCAGCGGAGACCCAGGGGGTCAGACCCAGTACTTC
few,TRBV6-6,.,TRBJ2-1,CASSYSRLYNEQFF,TGTGCCAGCAGTTACTCGAGGCTATACAATGAGCAGTTCTTC
.,TRBV7-3,.,TRBJ1-6,CASSLQGSSSPLHF,TGTGCCAGCAGCCTACAGGGTTCGAGTTCACCCCTCCACTTT
.,TRBV6-6,TRBD2,TRBJ2-3,CASRPPTSGGDTQYF,TGTGCCAGCAGACCTCCGACTAGCGGGGGGGATACGCAGTATTTT
.,TRBV5-1,.,TRBJ1-2,CASSQDRTPGYTF,TGCGCCAGCAGCCAAGACAGGACCCCTGGCTACACCTTC